This T cell receptor (beta chain) was found in a study of T-cell memory formation after mild COVID-19. Study-level background: For the most part, TCR clusters were specific to one donor.

To note about this clonotype: Its antigen is unknown.

Whole-study findings and limits: Balance between CD4 and CD8 was seen in clones contracting day 15 to 85, and a CD4+ lean was seen in later expanders.

The V gene's germline CDR1 is SGHRS and CDR2 YFSETQ. The CDR3 is made up of 14 amino acids. With V trimmed by 0 bases and J by 7 bases, 4 bases remained unmatched. TCRdb fed the 5' RACE reads into MiXCR, producing one record per CDR3 protein. This sample has about 270,000 distinct CDR3 sequences, with approximately 15% found just once. This TCR was sampled from an adult woman who had mild COVID-19 (a few samples of this study predate the infection). Cell type and time point are not known. Source material: PBMCs or a T cell subset sorted from them (not recorded which). The J gene is TRBJ2-1, the V gene TRBV5-1, with 7 bases aligning to TRBD1. The chain's CDR3 is CASSLGQGGNEQFF. DNA of the CDR3: TGCGCCAGCAGCTTGGGACAGGGCGGAAATGAGCAGTTCTTC.